A selection of T cell receptor beta chains follows, all from one sample in a study of blood T cell repertoires in COVID-19. The protocol was immunoSEQ multiplex PCR, while the TCRdb copy is restricted to in-frame clones and leaves out a portion. Among about 33,000 clones listed, almost 90% were seen once. Source material: peripheral blood. The receptors come from a human donor in a cohort sampled during active COVID-19. The CDR3 runs from the conserved cysteine through the conserved F or W. D genes are given only for firm matches. Clone size is stated in some rows and not others, as once, few, many or a class when expanded.

>TRBV19|NA|TRBJ1-5|NA
CASSIPRLNQPQHF
TGTGCCAGTAGTATCCCCCGACTCAATCAGCCCCAGCATTTT
>TRBV28|TRBD1|TRBJ2-7|NA
CASSWASGQGSRVEQYF
TGTGCCAGCAGTTGGGCCTCGGGACAGGGGTCTAGGGTCGAGCAGTACTTC
>TRBV7-9|TRBD2|TRBJ2-7|NA
CASRGDSYEQYF
TGTGCCAGCCGGGGGGACTCCTACGAGCAATACTTC
>TRBV7-9|NA|TRBJ1-1|few
CASSLGLVWVPEAFF
TGTGCCAGCAGCTTAGGGCTAGTCTGGGTACCTGAAGCTTTCTTT
>TRBV7-2|NA|TRBJ2-5|NA
CASSLLGVAHEETQYF
TGTGCCAGCAGCTTATTAGGAGTGGCGCACGAGGAGACCCAGTACTTC
>TRBV6-2/TRBV6-3|NA|TRBJ2-1|NA
CASSLQGEQFF
TGTGCCAGCAGTCTCCAGGGCGAGCAGTTCTTC
>TRBV7-7|TRBD2|TRBJ2-3|NA
CASSLGSGGATDTQYF
TGTGCCAGCAGCTTAGGTAGCGGGGGGGCTACAGATACGCAGTATTTT
>TRBV24-1|TRBD1|TRBJ2-3|NA
CATSQPGGVTDTQYF
TGTGCCACCAGTCAGCCAGGGGGCGTCACAGATACGCAGTATTTT
>TRBV27|NA|TRBJ1-5|few
CASSFRAGNYQPQHF
TGTGCCAGCAGTTTCAGGGCAGGGAATTATCAGCCCCAGCATTTT
>TRBV3-1/TRBV3-2|NA|TRBJ2-1|NA
CASGAAYNEQFF
TGTGCCAGCGGGGCCGCATACAATGAGCAGTTCTTC
>TRBV28|NA|TRBJ2-5|NA
CASLNRENQETQYF
TGTGCCAGCCTGAATCGGGAGAACCAAGAGACCCAGTACTTC
>TRBV5-1|NA|TRBJ2-2|NA
CASSLGLGPTTGELFF
TGCGCCAGCAGCTTGGGACTGGGGCCTACCACCGGGGAGCTGTTTTTT
>TRBV18|NA|TRBJ2-5|once
CASSPGTSSQETQYF
TGTGCCAGCTCACCAGGTACTAGCTCACAAGAGACCCAGTACTTC
>TRBV28|NA|TRBJ1-3|few
CASSYHAGGNTIYF
TGTGCCAGCAGCTACCATGCAGGGGGAAACACCATATATTTT
>TRBV5-1|TRBD2|TRBJ2-1|NA
CASSPIAGSYNEQFF
TGCGCCAGCAGCCCAATAGCGGGTTCCTACAATGAGCAGTTCTTC
>TRBV6-5|TRBD2|TRBJ2-7|NA
CASSYSARGGHEQYF
TGTGCCAGCAGTTACTCGGCGCGGGGGGGGCACGAGCAGTACTTC